Sequencing of this TCR beta chain was carried out in a study (dated by TCRdb to 2015 to 2016). This clonotype was counted a few times. Its target antigen remains unknown. No much larger clone exists at a distance of one base, and base qualities are not known. Libraries were prepared through RT-PCR. Sequencing took place on an Illumina MiSeq. TCRdb reanalyzed the raw reads on its own, using fastp at Q25 for trimming and MiXCR for clone calling, and kept in-frame beta chains. Identical CDR3 protein sequences are pooled into one entry, listed with their most common genes and DNA. This sample has hundreds of thousands of distinct CDR3 sequences in its table, and approximately 15% of those were observed once. The ten largest clones represent 3.6% of the sample. Cut back by 6 bases and 5 bases, the V and J ends lie 11 bases apart. The CDR3 runs 12 amino acids, cysteine and phenylalanine included. The only DNA kept is the CDR3, 36 bases in frame from the first base. The germline V gene provides CDR1 SGHDT and CDR2 YYEEEE.

This chain joins TRBV5-6 to TRBJ2-5; too little of a D gene remains to name it. Sequencing was done on a sample of memory CD4+ T cells from blood. The origin of this receptor is a female donor in good health, serving as a healthy control. The DNA is TGTGCCAGCAACTGGGGTGATGAGACCCAGTACTTC. Protein translation: CASNWGDETQYF.